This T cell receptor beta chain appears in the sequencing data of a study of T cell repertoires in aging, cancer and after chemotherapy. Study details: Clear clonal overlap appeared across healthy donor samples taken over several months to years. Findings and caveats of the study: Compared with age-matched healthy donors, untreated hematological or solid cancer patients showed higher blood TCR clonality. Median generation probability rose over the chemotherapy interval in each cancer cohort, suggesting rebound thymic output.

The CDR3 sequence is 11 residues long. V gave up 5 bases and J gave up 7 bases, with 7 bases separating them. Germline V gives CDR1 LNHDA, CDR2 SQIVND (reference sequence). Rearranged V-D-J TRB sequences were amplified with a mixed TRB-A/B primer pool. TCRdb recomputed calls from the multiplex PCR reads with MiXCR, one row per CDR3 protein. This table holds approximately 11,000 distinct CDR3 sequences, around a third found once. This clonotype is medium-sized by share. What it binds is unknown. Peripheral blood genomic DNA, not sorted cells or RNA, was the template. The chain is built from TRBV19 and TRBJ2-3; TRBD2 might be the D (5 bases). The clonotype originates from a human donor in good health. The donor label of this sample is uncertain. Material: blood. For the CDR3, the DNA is TGTGCCAGTAGTCGGGAATATACGCAGTATTTT. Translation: CASSREYTQYF.